A single sample gave rise to the 32 T cell receptor beta chains below, sequenced in a study of control samples from healthy donors and cancer patients. Here immunoSEQ multiplex PCR was the method, and the copy in TCRdb shows in-frame clones only, minus some. The repertoire includes approximately 110,000 clones, roughly nine tenths of them detected once, and 4.4% sits in the top ten. The sample was blood. These receptors all come from a human donor in good health. The donor label of this sample is uncertain.

This clone was seen a handful of times. V usage is TRBV30 and J usage is TRBJ1-2, with D perhaps matching TRBD1 (5 bases). CDR1 and CDR2 (germline): GTSNPN, SVGIG (reference sequence). V was cut by 4 bases and J by 6 bases, with 15 bases left in between. CDR3 length: 13 amino acids. In DNA form, the CDR3 reads TGTGCCTGGAATTGGGCAGGGAGTCATGGCTACACCTTC. Translation: CAWNWAGSHGYTF.

The chain is built from TRBV28 and TRBJ2-7; 9 bases agree with TRBD1. J lost 6 bases, V lost 7 bases, and 7 bases had no gene match. Germline CDR1 and CDR2: MDHEN and SYDVKM. CDR3 length: 13 residues. DNA for the CDR3: TGTGCCAGCACCAAACAGGGGGCGCGCGAGCAGTACTTC. This codes for CASTKQGAREQYF.

V and J are TRBV7-2 and TRBJ2-1, with D unclear. The V and J ends lost 3 bases and 6 bases respectively, with 9 bases between them. Germline V gene data show CDR1 as SGHTA and CDR2 as FQGNSA. The CDR3 extends over 13 amino acids. The CDR3 nucleotides are TGTGCCAGCAGCTTTACGTCTGGCAATGAGCAGTTCTTC. Translation gives CASSFTSGNEQFF.

The chain recombines TRBV12-3 or TRBV12-4 with TRBJ2-2; TRBD2 is a possible D gene (5 bases). This CDR3 has 12 amino acids. The ends were cut back, 10 bases at V and 6 bases at J, with 12 bases in the middle. The CDR3 nucleotides are TGTGCCACCCGGGGTGTGTCCGGGGAGCTGTTTTTT. Amino acids: CATRGVSGELFF.

The chain couples TRBV5-6 to TRBJ1-4; 9 bases match TRBD1. Germline CDR1 SGHDT, CDR2 YYEEEE. This CDR3 region has 15 residues. With 2 bases clipped from V and 6 bases from J, the junction kept 5 bases outside the gene matches. The CDR3 nucleotides are TGTGCCAGCAGCTTCACCGGGACAGGGTATGAAAAACTGTTTTTT. Residues: CASSFTGTGYEKLFF.

The chain recombines TRBV19 with TRBJ1-2; 8 positions match TRBD1. Losses at the gene ends were 1 base for V and 2 bases for J; bases not matched to a gene: 6. The CDR3 sequence is 16 residues long. The V gene's germline CDR1 is LNHDA and CDR2 SQIVND (reference sequence). In nucleotides, the CDR3 is TGTGCCAGTAGTATAGCCTCAGGGGGCGCAAACTATGGCTACACCTTC. It translates to CASSIASGGANYGYTF.

The chain joins TRBV19 to TRBJ1-5, with 7 positions matching TRBD1. V shed 0 bases, J shed 15 bases, and the junction held 11 bases outside the gene matches. Germline V gives CDR1 LNHDA, CDR2 SQIVND (reference sequence). This CDR3 comprises 14 residues. DNA of the CDR3: TGTGCCAGTAGTATAGATTTACAGGGGCACTCCTGGCATTTT. Encoded protein: CASSIDLQGHSWHF.

The J gene is TRBJ1-4, the V gene TRBV19; D is undetermined. Germline V gives CDR1 LNHDA, CDR2 SQIVND (reference sequence). Trimming cost V 5 bases and J 8 bases, with 12 bases left between them. This CDR3 is 13 amino acids long. In DNA, the CDR3 is TGTGCCAGTAGTCTAGCCTTGGGAGAAAAACTGTTTTTT. Translated: CASSLALGEKLFF.

V is TRBV27 and J is TRBJ1-4, with TRBD1 as a possible D gene (5 bases). The CDR3 loop spans 14 amino acids. Trimming removed 6 bases at V and 7 bases at J, with 15 bases between. Germline assignment: CDR1 MNHEY and CDR2 SMNVEV (reference sequence). The CDR3 bases are TGTGCCAGCAGCGATGCGGGGCTAGGTGAAAAACTGTTTTTT. Translating gives CASSDAGLGEKLFF.

This chain joins TRBV7-9 and TRBJ1-2; D call uncertain. This CDR3 contains 13 residues. Germline V lookup: CDR1 SEHNR, CDR2 FQNEAQ (reference sequence). Trimming removed 4 bases at V and 3 bases at J, with 9 bases between. The CDR3 loop reads CASSYNRDYGYTF. In DNA form, the CDR3 reads TGTGCCAGCAGCTATAACCGGGACTATGGCTACACCTTC.

The rearrangement links TRBV4-3 to TRBJ2-3, with 15 bases fitting TRBD2. Trimming took 4 bases from V and 1 from J; bases not matched to a gene: 9. This CDR3 is 19 amino acids long. Germline-derived CDR1 and CDR2 are LGHNA and YSLEER. The CDR3 bases are TGCGCCAGCAGCCGTTCCGGGACTAGCGGGGGGTGGGGCACAGATACGCAGTATTTT. This encodes CASSRSGTSGGWGTDTQYF.

The V call is TRBV7-8, the J call TRBJ2-7, with TRBD1 matching 9 bases. CDR1 is SGHVS, CDR2 FQNEAQ, per germline. The CDR3 has 16 amino acids. V dropped 5 bases and J dropped 5; count of bases not matched to a gene: 13. The CDR3 DNA sequence: TGTGCCAGCAGCACAGCCAGCTCGGACAGGGGCCACGAGCAGTACTTC. Translation gives CASSTASSDRGHEQYF.

V and J are TRBV2 and TRBJ2-3, with a tentative D call TRBD2 (6 bases). V was trimmed by 1 base and J by 2 bases, leaving 7 bases between them. The CDR3 extends over 14 amino acids. Germline V lookup: CDR1 SNHLY, CDR2 FYNNEI. The DNA of the CDR3 is TGTGCCAGCAGTGAAGGCGGGGCCACAGATACGCAGTATTTT. Amino acids: CASSEGGATDTQYF.

The chain carries TRBV5-6 and TRBJ1-2; D gene uncertain. The CDR3 loop spans 12 amino acids. Per the germline V gene, CDR1 is SGHDT and CDR2 is YYEEEE. Trimming pared 4 bases from V and 7 bases from J, leaving 11 bases between. The CDR3 bases are TGTGCCAGCAGCCCTGAGCTAGGTGGCTACACCTTC. It is translated as CASSPELGGYTF.

The chain uses TRBV10-3 and TRBJ1-6, with 11 bases aligning to TRBD1. V lost 2 bases to trimming and J lost 9 bases; unmatched junction nucleotides: 6. There are 16 residues in the CDR3. The germline V gene encodes CDR1 ENHRY and CDR2 SYGVKD. The CDR3 reads CAISENPGTGGSPLHF. CDR3 nucleotide sequence: TGTGCCATCAGTGAGAATCCCGGGACAGGGGGTTCACCCCTCCACTTT.

The chain joins TRBV5-1 to TRBJ2-3, with TRBD1 as a possible D gene (6 bases). Between the trimmed V and J ends, which lost 6 bases and 5 bases, there was a span of 19 bases. The CDR3 runs 15 residues. The germline gives CDR1 SGHRS, CDR2 YFSETQ. The CDR3 DNA sequence: TGCGCCAGCAATATGGACAGAGTTGACTTAGATACGCAGTATTTT. Encoded protein: CASNMDRVDLDTQYF.

The chain joins TRBV5-1 to TRBJ2-5, with TRBD2 matching 13 bases. CDR3 length equals 17 residues. CDR1 SGHRS and CDR2 YFSETQ come from the germline V gene. Trimming took 4 bases from V and 4 from J; bases not matched to a gene: 10. CDR3 in DNA: TGCGCCAGCAGCCTCGGACTAGCGGGGGTACGTGGAGAGACCCAGTACTTC. This sequence encodes CASSLGLAGVRGETQYF.

This chain joins TRBV30 and TRBJ2-1; D is unclear. The CDR3 has 14 amino acids. The V end was cut by 0 bases, the J end by 5 bases, with 11 bases between. Germline V gives CDR1 GTSNPN, CDR2 SVGIG (reference sequence). CDR3 sequence: CAWSVPGRDNEQFF. The CDR3 coding sequence is TGTGCCTGGAGTGTTCCCGGGCGAGACAATGAGCAGTTCTTC.

The chain couples TRBV5-6 to TRBJ2-7; possibly TRBD1 or TRBD2 for D (6 bases each). The CDR3 has 13 amino acids. V dropped 2 bases and J dropped 5 bases, with 11 bases sitting between them. CDR1 and CDR2 (germline): SGHDT, YYEEEE. CDR3: CASSLWGADEQYF. CDR3 DNA: TGTGCCAGCAGCTTATGGGGGGCGGACGAGCAGTACTTC.

The table lists this clone with a count of one. The CDR3 loop is CASSLPVYNEQFF. The CDR3 DNA reads as TGTGCCAGCAGCTTACCAGTTTACAATGAGCAGTTCTTC. J is TRBJ2-1 and V is TRBV7-2, with D unresolved. V lost 2 bases, J lost 4 bases, and 6 bases lay in between. Germline CDR1 and CDR2: SGHTA and FQGNSA. The CDR3 spans 13 residues.

The chain joins TRBV19 to TRBJ2-7; D possibly uses TRBD1 or TRBD2 (5 bases each). V was pared by 5 bases and J by 6 bases, with 17 bases between. CDR3 length: 14 amino acids. From germline, CDR1 is LNHDA and CDR2 SQIVND (reference sequence). The CDR3 loop reads CASSSGPGIREQYF. The CDR3 DNA is TGTGCCAGTAGTTCGGGACCAGGGATCCGCGAGCAGTACTTC.

This chain joins TRBV6-9 and TRBJ1-5; 8 bases line up with TRBD1. V shed 4 bases and J 5 bases; nucleotides not matched to a gene: 1. The length of the CDR3 is 13 residues. Germline CDR1 and CDR2: MNHGY and SVAAGI. CDR3 in DNA: TGTGCCAGCAGTTCGACAGGGGATCAGCCCCAGCATTTT. Translation gives CASSSTGDQPQHF.

The chain joins TRBV7-9 to TRBJ1-6; D not resolved. Germline V gene lookup returns CDR1 SEHNR and CDR2 FQNEAQ (reference sequence). Trimming stripped 1 base from V and 6 bases from J, with 13 bases between. The CDR3 runs 16 residues. The CDR3 here is CASSLVGSGVNSPLHF. In DNA, the CDR3 is TGTGCCAGCAGCTTAGTGGGATCCGGGGTTAATTCACCCCTCCACTTT.

This chain links TRBV15 with TRBJ1-1, with D tentatively TRBD1 (5 bases). The germline CDR1 and CDR2 sequences are LNHNV and YYDKDF (reference sequence). Trimming removed 0 bases at V and 5 bases at J, with 10 bases between. The CDR3 consists of 14 residues. CDR3 DNA: TGTGCCACCAGCAGAGACAGGGAAGGAACTGAAGCTTTCTTT. Residues: CATSRDREGTEAFF.

The V gene is TRBV4-1, the J gene TRBJ1-6; a weak D match, TRBD1 (5 bases). Germline V gives CDR1 MGHRA, CDR2 YSYEKL. The germline V and J ends were trimmed by 0 bases and 4 bases, with 16 bases remaining between them. The CDR3 extends over 18 amino acids. CDR3 nucleotides: TGCGCCAGCAGCCAAGAATCCCGGCGAGGGGCATATAATTCACCCCTCCACTTT. Residues: CASSQESRRGAYNSPLHF.

This clone was seen a single time. This sequence joins TRBV28 and TRBJ1-2; TRBD1 is a possible D gene (5 bases). Trimming removed 2 bases at V and 1 base at J, with 11 bases between. The CDR3 runs to 15 residues. Per the germline V gene, CDR1 is MDHEN and CDR2 is SYDVKM. The CDR3 reads CASSLVGAGNYGYTF. Written as DNA, the CDR3 is TGTGCCAGCAGTTTAGTCGGGGCGGGTAACTATGGCTACACCTTC.

The J gene is TRBJ2-1, the V gene TRBV11-2, with D maybe TRBD2 (5 bases). V dropped 5 bases and J dropped 14 bases, with 16 bases sitting between them. CDR1 is SGHAT and CDR2 is FQNNGV in the germline V gene. This CDR3 region has 12 residues. CDR3 sequence reads: CASSTIPRAEFF. Written as DNA, the CDR3 is TGTGCCAGCAGCACCATCCCCAGAGCGGAGTTCTTC.

The gene calls are TRBV6-6 and TRBJ2-2; no reliable D call. The CDR3 length is 10 residues. CDR1 and CDR2 (germline): MNHNY, SVGAGI (reference sequence). V was shortened by 6 bases and J by 4 bases, with 0 bases between the two germline ends. The CDR3 region is CASSTGELFF. CDR3 DNA: TGTGCCAGCAGCACCGGGGAGCTGTTTTTT.

The rearrangement links TRBV12-3 or TRBV12-4 to TRBJ1-2; D remains ambiguous. The CDR3 runs to 13 residues. V was shortened by 6 bases and J by 2 bases, with 10 bases between the two germline ends. This CDR3 is CASRPTINYGYTF. In DNA, the CDR3 is TGTGCCAGCAGGCCGACCATAAACTATGGCTACACCTTC.

The J gene is TRBJ1-1, the V gene TRBV18; D is undetermined. This CDR3 spans 16 amino acids. V was clipped by 0 bases and J by 0 bases, with 11 bases between them. Germline lookup yields CDR1 KGHSH and CDR2 LQKENI. In DNA form, the CDR3 reads TGTGCCAGCTCACCACCGGGCCTCTCAATGAACACTGAAGCTTTCTTT. This translates into CASSPPGLSMNTEAFF.

The chain combines TRBV18 with TRBJ1-3, with no clear D. The V gene's germline CDR1 is KGHSH and CDR2 LQKENI. The CDR3 is 15 residues long. The V gene lost 3 bases and the J gene lost 4 bases, with 13 bases spanning the gap. The CDR3 loop is CASSPVIGPGNTIYF. CDR3 coding DNA: TGTGCCAGCTCACCTGTTATCGGGCCGGGAAACACCATATATTTT.

This chain uses TRBV28 with TRBJ1-6, with a weak D call TRBD1 (6 bases). V was pared by 10 bases and J by 10 bases, with 17 bases between. Per germline, CDR1 MDHEN and CDR2 SYDVKM. The CDR3 spans 13 residues. CDR3 region: CATLDSSRSPLHF. The CDR3 region has the DNA TGTGCCACTCTGGACAGTTCGAGGTCACCCCTCCACTTT.